What follows is one TCR beta chain and its context. This entry is derived from a study of blood T cell repertoires in COVID-19. This CDR3 contains 17 residues. Trimming removed 0 bases at V and 0 bases at J, with 10 bases between. Per the germline V gene, CDR1 is SGHRS and CDR2 is YFSETQ. Participants, roughly 18 to 90 years old, spanned 25 or so US areas. Per the authors' pipeline: Amplifying reference gene primers gave estimates of nucleated cell counts. The data were produced by immunoSEQ multiplex PCR, yet TCRdb's version contains in-frame clones alone and is incomplete. Clone size and the V and J calls come from that table; the DNA yielded D and trimming. The sample lists 130,000 or so clones; roughly four fifths were seen once.

This clonotype was obtained from a woman aged 45-60 years with acute COVID-19. What was sequenced was PBMCs or T cells enriched from blood (not recorded which). This chain links TRBV5-1 with TRBJ1-6; D not resolved. The CDR3 region is CASSLAFGDSYNSPLHF. Written as DNA, the CDR3 is TGCGCCAGCAGCTTGGCCTTCGGGGACTCCTATAATTCACCCCTCCACTTT.